The T cell receptor (beta chain) described here comes from a study of blood T cell repertoires in COVID-19. Study-wide context: Researchers got acute and convalescent COVID-19 samples from the United States, Italy and Spain. T cells, B-cell-depleted T cells, or PBMCs provided the cDNA or gDNA that served as material.

Per the original methods: Reference gene primer amplification in the assay estimated nucleated cell counts. TCRdb's copy holds only in-frame clones and misses some; the assay was immunoSEQ multiplex PCR. That table furnishes V, J and clone size, whereas the DNA furnished D and trimming. The table lists roughly 87,000 clones, 89% of them singletons. This CDR3 spans 15 amino acids. V dropped 6 bases and J dropped 8 bases, with 22 bases sitting between them. Per germline, CDR1 MDHEN and CDR2 SYDVKM. Sequenced: peripheral blood. The origin of this receptor is a woman of 80 years or more with active COVID-19. The chain links TRBV28 to TRBJ1-2; possibly TRBD1 for D (5 bases). Here the CDR3 reads CASRFPVSQGDGYTF. Here the CDR3 DNA reads TGTGCCAGCAGATTTCCCGTCTCGCAGGGTGACGGCTACACCTTC.